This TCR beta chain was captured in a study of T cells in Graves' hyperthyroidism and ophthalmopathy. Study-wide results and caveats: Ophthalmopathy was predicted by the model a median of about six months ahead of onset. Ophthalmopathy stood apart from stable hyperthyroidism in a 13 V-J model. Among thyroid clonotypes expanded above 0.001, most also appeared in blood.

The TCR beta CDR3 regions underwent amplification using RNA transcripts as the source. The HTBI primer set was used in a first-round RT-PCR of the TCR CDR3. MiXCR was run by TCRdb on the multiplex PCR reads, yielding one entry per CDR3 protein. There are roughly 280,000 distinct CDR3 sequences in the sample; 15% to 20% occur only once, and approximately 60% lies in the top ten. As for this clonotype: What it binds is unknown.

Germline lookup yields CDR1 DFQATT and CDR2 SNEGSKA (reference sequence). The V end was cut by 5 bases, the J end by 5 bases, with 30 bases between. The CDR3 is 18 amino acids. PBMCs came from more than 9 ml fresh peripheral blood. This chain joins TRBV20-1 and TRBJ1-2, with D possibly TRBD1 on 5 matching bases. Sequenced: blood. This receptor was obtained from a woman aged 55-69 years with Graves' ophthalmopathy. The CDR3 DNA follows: TGCAGTGCTGAGGGGACCGGGAGCCTTCCGATAGTTCCGTATGGCTACACCTTC. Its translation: CSAEGTGSLPIVPYGYTF.